Listed below are T cell receptor beta chains from one sample, sequenced in a study of T cell repertoires in cytomegalovirus infection. MiXCR, run by TCRdb on the reads, gives a single entry per CDR3 protein. The sample contains 650,000 to 850,000 distinct CDR3 sequences, under 35% of which appear only once. These receptors are not linked to any known antigen. The sample here was cultured CD8+ T cells from PBMCs, taken from culture after CMV antigen stimulation. These receptors all stem from a human donor in good health (CMV status not recorded). Some clones in this sample may be carry-over from other donors' samples. Both conserved end residues are part of each CDR3. Fields, in order: V gene, J gene, CDR3 protein.

>TRBV7-9|TRBJ2-7
CASSKTGGVEQYF
>TRBV27|TRBJ1-1
CASSPDRGLGTEAFF
>TRBV20-1|TRBJ2-1
CSARDSGHRGGGSIGSSYNEQCF
>TRBV20-1|TRBJ2-4
CSAMGLGNIQYF
>TRBV4-3|TRBJ2-3
CASSQDLVTDTQYF
>TRBV11-2|TRBJ2-3
CASSLWTGAGDTQYF
>TRBV7-9|TRBJ2-3
CASSPSGIDTQYF
>TRBV7-6|TRBJ1-1
CASSLRTDVNTEAFF
>TRBV27|TRBJ1-1
CASSLMGAPEAFF
>TRBV6-6|TRBJ1-5
CASTPGQGAVFRKPQHF
>TRBV14|TRBJ1-1
CASSLEDRPTEAFF
>TRBV20-1|TRBJ1-1
CSASDGGGTEAFF
>TRBV4-2|TRBJ1-3
CASSQGGIYSGNTIYF
>TRBV24-1|TRBJ2-7
CATSAFRSSYEQYF
>TRBV27|TRBJ2-5
CASRRGPFQETQYF
>TRBV28|TRBJ2-1
CASSWSEGNSYNEQFF
>TRBV2|TRBJ1-6
CASSEQRSSYNSPLHF
>TRBV4-1|TRBJ1-1
CASSQDWAYNTEAFF
>TRBV4-1|TRBJ2-2
CASSQETGDGELFF
>TRBV29-1|TRBJ2-5
CSVEGTSRTQETQYF
>TRBV28|TRBJ1-1
CASSPLQGYTEAFF
>TRBV27|TRBJ1-2
CASSLTLRQGIDYGYTF
>TRBV7-9|TRBJ2-7
CASSPSGFDEQYF
>TRBV5-1|TRBJ2-1
CASSLSTGGAVEQFF
>TRBV6-5|TRBJ1-4
CASSRRDATGETEKLFF
>TRBV5-5|TRBJ2-7
CASSLIGTYEQYF
>TRBV7-9|TRBJ1-2
CASSLDRTGAARGYTF
>TRBV3-1|TRBJ2-1
CASSQGLLYNEQFF
>TRBV7-6|TRBJ1-5
CASSPGVGGSNQPQHF
>TRBV7-6|TRBJ2-1
CASSLPTSGGHNEQFF
>TRBV12-3/TRBV12-4|TRBJ2-3
CASSSSGADTQYF
>TRBV5-6|TRBJ1-2
CASSFRDRGLGYGYTF
>TRBV5-5|TRBJ2-3
CASSLDMALSTDTQYF
>TRBV2|TRBJ1-1
CASLRYQEITMNTEAFF
>TRBV15|TRBJ2-1
CATSRDLDTIEQFF
>TRBV6-5|TRBJ1-2
CASSYRNMDRGSGYTF